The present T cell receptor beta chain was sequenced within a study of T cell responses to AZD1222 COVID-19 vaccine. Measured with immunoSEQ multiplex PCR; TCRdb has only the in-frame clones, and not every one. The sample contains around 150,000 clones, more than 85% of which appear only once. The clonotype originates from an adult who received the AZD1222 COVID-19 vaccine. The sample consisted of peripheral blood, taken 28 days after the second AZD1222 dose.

The CDR3 reads CASSLDLGQPQHF. DNA of the CDR3: TGTGCCAGCAGCTTAGATCTCGGCCAGCCCCAGCATTTT. This sequence joins TRBV11-2 and TRBJ1-5; D is unresolved. Trimming took 0 bases from V and 7 from J, leaving 7 bases between them. This CDR3 is built from 13 residues. Per germline, CDR1 SGHAT and CDR2 FQNNGV.